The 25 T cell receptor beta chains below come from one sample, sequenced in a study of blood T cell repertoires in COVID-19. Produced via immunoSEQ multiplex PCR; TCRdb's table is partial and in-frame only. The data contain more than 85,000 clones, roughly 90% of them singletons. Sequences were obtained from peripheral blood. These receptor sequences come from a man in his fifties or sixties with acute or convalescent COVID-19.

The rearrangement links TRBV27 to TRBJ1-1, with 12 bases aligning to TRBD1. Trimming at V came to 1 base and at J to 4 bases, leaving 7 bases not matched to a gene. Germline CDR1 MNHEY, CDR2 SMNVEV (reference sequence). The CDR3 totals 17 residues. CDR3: CASSLWGQGAVGTEAFF. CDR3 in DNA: TGTGCCAGCAGTTTATGGGGACAGGGGGCTGTCGGCACTGAAGCTTTCTTT.

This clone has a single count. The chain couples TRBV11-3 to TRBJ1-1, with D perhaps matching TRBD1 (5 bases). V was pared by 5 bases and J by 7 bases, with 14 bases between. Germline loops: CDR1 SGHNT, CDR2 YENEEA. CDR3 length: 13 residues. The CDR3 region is CASSPHPGDEAFF. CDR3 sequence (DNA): TGTGCCAGCAGCCCCCATCCGGGGGATGAAGCTTTCTTT.

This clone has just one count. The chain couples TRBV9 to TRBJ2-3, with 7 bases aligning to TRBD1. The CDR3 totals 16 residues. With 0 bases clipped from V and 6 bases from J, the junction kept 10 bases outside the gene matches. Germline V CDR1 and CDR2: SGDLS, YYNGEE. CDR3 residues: CASSVGRGGSSDTQYF. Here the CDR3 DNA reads TGTGCCAGCAGCGTAGGAAGAGGGGGCTCCTCTGATACGCAGTATTTT.

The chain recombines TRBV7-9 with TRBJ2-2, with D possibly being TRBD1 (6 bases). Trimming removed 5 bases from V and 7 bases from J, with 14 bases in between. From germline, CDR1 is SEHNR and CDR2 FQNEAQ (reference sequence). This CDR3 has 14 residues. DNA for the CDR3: TGTGCCAGCAGCCCCACAGGGAGCCACGGGGAGCTGTTTTTT. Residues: CASSPTGSHGELFF.

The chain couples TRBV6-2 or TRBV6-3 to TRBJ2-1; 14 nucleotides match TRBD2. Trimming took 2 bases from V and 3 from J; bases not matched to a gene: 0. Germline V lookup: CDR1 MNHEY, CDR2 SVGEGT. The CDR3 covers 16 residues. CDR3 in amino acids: CASSYGLAGGYNEQFF. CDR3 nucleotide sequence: TGTGCCAGCAGTTACGGACTAGCGGGAGGCTACAATGAGCAGTTCTTC.

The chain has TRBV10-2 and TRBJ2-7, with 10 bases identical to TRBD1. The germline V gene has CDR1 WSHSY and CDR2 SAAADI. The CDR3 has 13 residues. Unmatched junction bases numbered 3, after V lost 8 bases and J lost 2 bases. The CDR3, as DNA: TGCGCCAGCCGGGACAGGGGACCCTACGAGCAGTACTTC. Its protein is CASRDRGPYEQYF.

As DNA, the CDR3 is TGTGCCAGCAGCTGGAGGACCCCGGGCTCCTACAATGAGCAGTTCTTC. It yields the protein CASSWRTPGSYNEQFF. The chain carries TRBV11-2 and TRBJ2-1; D may be TRBD2 (5 bases). This CDR3 contains 16 residues. CDR1 and CDR2 (germline): SGHAT, FQNNGV. Deletions cut 4 bases from V and 0 bases from J, with 13 bases between.

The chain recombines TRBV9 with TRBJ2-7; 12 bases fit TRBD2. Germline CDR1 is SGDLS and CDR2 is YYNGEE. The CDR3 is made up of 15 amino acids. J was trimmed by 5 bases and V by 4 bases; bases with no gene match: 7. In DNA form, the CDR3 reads TGTGCCAGCAGCCGGGGACTAGCGGGCGTAGACGAGCAGTACTTC. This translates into CASSRGLAGVDEQYF.

The CDR3 protein is CASSLDGPGGPLGEQFF. CDR3 sequence (DNA): TGTGCCAGCAGCTTAGATGGGCCAGGGGGACCTTTGGGTGAGCAGTTCTTC. The chain couples TRBV7-2 to TRBJ2-1; 7 bases match TRBD1. This CDR3 comprises 17 residues. Trimming at V came to 1 base and at J to 9 bases, leaving 15 bases not matched to a gene. Germline V gives CDR1 SGHTA, CDR2 FQGNSA.

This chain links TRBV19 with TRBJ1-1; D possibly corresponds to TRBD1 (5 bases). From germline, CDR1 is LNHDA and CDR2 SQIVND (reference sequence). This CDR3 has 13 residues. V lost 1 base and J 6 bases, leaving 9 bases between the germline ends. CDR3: CASSIGNRPEAFF. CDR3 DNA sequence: TGTGCCAGTAGTATAGGGAACAGGCCTGAAGCTTTCTTT.

CDR3: CASSIGLAGYNEQFF. DNA for the CDR3: TGTGCCAGTAGTATTGGGCTAGCGGGGTACAATGAGCAGTTCTTC. This chain links TRBV19 with TRBJ2-1; 9 positions agree with TRBD2. The length of the CDR3 is 15 residues. CDR1 and CDR2 (germline): LNHDA, SQIVND (reference sequence). The trim removed 3 bases at V and 4 bases at J, leaving 4 bases unmatched.

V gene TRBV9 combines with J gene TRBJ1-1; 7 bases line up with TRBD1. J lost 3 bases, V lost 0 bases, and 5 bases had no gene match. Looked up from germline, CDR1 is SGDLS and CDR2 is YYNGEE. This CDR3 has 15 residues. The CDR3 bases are TGTGCCAGCAGCGTAGGAGGGGGCGGGTACACTGAAGCTTTCTTT. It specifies CASSVGGGGYTEAFF.

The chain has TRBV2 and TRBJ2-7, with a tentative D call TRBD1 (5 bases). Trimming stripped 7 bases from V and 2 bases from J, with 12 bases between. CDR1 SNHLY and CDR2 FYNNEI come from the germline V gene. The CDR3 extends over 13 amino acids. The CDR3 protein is CASTPQGTYEQYF. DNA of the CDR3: TGTGCCAGCACTCCCCAGGGAACCTACGAGCAGTACTTC.

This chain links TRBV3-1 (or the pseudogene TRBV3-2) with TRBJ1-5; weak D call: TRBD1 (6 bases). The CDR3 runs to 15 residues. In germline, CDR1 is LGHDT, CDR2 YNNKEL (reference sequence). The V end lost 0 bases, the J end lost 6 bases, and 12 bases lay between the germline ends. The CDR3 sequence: CASSQDRVGGQPQHF. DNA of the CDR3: TGTGCCAGCAGCCAAGATAGGGTAGGGGGTCAGCCCCAGCATTTT.

The CDR3: CASSIADRGSEKLFF. CDR3 coding DNA: TGTGCCAGCAGCATAGCCGACAGGGGATCCGAAAAACTGTTTTTT. V and J are TRBV9 and TRBJ1-4, with 8 nucleotides matching TRBD1. The CDR3 consists of 15 residues. V gave up 4 bases and J gave up 8 bases; unmatched junction bases: 10. Germline-derived CDR1 and CDR2 are SGDLS and YYNGEE.

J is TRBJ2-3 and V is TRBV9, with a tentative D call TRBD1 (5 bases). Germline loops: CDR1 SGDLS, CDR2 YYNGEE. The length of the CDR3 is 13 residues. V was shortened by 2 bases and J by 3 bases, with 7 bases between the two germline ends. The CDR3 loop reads CASSVPGTDTQYF. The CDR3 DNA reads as TGTGCCAGCAGCGTGCCAGGGACAGATACGCAGTATTTT.

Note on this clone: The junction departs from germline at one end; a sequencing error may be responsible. The CDR3 DNA is TGCGCCGGCAGCAGGTGGGGTGGGCTTTCCGGGACTAGCGGGAGTAATGAGCAGTTCTTC. It specifies CAGSRWGGLSGTSGSNEQFF. The rearrangement joins TRBV5-1 to TRBJ2-1, with TRBD2 matching 14 bases. This CDR3 has 20 amino acids. Germline V gene sequence: CDR1 SGHRS, CDR2 YFSETQ. Based on the CDR3 plus reference TRBV5-1 and TRBJ2-1, the full variable domain is KAGVTQTPRYLIKTRGQQVTLSCSPISGHRSVSWYQQTPGQGLQFLFEYFSETQRNKGNFPGRFSGRQFSNSRSEMNVSTLELGDSALYLCAGSRWGGLSGTSGSNEQFFGPGTRLTVL.

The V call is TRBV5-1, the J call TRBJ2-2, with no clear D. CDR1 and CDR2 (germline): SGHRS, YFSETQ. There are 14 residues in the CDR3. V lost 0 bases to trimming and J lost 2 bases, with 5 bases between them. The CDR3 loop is CASSLAYNTGELFF. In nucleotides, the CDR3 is TGCGCCAGCAGCTTGGCCTACAACACCGGGGAGCTGTTTTTT.

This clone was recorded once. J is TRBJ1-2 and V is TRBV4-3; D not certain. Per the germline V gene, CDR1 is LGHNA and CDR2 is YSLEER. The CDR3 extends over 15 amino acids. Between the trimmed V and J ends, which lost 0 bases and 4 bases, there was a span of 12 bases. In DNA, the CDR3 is TGCGCCAGCAGCCAAGACGAATCTTTCGGCTATGGCTACACCTTC. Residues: CASSQDESFGYGYTF.

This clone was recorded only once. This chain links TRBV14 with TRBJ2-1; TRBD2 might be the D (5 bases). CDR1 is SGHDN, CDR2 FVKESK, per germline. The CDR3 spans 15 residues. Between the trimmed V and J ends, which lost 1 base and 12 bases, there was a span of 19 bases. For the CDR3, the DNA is TGTGCCAGCAGCCAAGGCGGCCTAGCCAACGACGGGCAGTTCTTC. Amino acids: CASSQGGLANDGQFF.

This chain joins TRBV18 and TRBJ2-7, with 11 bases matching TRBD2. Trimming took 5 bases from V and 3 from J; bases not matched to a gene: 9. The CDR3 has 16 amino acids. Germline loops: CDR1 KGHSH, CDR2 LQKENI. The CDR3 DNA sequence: TGTGCCAGCTCATACCTAGCGGGAGGCCCCAACTACGAGCAGTACTTC. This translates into CASSYLAGGPNYEQYF.

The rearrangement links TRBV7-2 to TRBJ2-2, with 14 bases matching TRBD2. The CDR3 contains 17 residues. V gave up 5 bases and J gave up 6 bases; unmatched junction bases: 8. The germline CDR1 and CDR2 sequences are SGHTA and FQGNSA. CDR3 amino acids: CASSLTSGRAGAGELFF. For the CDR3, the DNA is TGTGCCAGCAGCCTGACTAGCGGGAGGGCCGGAGCCGGGGAGCTGTTTTTT.

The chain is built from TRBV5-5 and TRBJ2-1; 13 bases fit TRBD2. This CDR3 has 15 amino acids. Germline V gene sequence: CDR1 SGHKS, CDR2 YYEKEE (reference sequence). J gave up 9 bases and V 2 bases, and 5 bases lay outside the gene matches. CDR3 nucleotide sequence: TGTGCCAGCAGCTTCGGACTAGCGGGAGCCGGTGAGCAGTTCTTC. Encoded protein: CASSFGLAGAGEQFF.

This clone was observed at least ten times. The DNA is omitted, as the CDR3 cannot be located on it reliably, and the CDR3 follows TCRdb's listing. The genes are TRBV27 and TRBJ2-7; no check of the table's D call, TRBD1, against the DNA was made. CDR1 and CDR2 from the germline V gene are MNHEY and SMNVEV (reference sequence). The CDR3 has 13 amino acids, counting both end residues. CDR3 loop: CASSSSDRNEQYF.

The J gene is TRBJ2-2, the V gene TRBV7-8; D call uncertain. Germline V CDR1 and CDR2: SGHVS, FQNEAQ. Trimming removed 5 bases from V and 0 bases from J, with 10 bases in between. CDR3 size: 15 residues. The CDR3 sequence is CASSPGFANTGELFF. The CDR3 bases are TGTGCCAGCAGCCCCGGGTTCGCGAACACCGGGGAGCTGTTTTTT.